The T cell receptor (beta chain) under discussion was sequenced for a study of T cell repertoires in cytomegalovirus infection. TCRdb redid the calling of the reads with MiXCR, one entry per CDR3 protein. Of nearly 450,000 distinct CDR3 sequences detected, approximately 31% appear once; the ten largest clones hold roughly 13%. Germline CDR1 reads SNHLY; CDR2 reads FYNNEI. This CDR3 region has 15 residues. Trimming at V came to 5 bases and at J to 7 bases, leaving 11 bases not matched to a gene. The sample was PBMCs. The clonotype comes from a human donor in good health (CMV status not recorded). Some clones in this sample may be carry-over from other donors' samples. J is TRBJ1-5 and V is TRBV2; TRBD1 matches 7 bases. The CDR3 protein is CASSRDRLSGQPQHF. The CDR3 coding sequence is TGTGCCAGCAGTCGGGACAGACTCTCGGGGCAGCCCCAGCATTTT.